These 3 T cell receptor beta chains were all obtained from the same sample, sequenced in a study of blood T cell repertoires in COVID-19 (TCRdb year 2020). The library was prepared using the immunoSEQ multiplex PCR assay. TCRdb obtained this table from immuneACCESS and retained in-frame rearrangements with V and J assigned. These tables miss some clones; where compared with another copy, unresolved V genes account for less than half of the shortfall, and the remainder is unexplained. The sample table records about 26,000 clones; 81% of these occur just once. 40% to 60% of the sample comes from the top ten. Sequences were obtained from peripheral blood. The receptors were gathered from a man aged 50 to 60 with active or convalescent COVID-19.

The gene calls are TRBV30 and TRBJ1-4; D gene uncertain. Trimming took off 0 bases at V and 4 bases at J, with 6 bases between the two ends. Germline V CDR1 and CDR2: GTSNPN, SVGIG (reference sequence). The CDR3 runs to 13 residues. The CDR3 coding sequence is TGTGCCTGGAGTGTAGTACTTAATGAAAAACTGTTTTTT. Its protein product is CAWSVVLNEKLFF.

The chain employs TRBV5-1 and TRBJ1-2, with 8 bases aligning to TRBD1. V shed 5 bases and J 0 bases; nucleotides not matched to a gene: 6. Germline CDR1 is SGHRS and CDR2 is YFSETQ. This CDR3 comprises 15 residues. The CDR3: CASSHGQGANYGYTF. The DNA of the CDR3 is TGCGCCAGCAGTCACGGACAGGGCGCTAACTATGGCTACACCTTC.

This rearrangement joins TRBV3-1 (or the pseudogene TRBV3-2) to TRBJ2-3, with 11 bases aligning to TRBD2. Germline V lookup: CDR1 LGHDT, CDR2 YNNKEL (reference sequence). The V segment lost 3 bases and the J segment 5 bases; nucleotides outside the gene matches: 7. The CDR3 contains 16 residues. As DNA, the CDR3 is TGTGCCAGCAGCCAGGTAGCGGGAGGGCCAATAGATACGCAGTATTTT. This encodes CASSQVAGGPIDTQYF.